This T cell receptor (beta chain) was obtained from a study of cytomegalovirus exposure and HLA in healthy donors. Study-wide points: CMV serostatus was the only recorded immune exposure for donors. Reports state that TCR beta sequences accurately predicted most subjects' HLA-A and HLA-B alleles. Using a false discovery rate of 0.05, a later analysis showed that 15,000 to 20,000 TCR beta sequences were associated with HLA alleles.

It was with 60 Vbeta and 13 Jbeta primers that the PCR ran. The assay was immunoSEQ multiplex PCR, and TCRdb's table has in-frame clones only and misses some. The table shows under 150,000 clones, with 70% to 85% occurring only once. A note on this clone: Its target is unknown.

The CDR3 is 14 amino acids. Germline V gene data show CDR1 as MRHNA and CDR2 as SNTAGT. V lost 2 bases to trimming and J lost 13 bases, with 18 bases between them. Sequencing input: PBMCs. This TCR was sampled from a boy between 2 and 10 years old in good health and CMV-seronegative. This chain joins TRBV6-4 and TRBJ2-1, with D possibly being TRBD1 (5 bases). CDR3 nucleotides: TGTGCCAGCAGTGACGGCCCCACCTCAGGGTCTCAGTTCTTC. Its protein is CASSDGPTSGSQFF.